This T cell receptor (beta chain) was recovered during a study of cytomegalovirus exposure and HLA in healthy donors. Study observations and caveats: With DRB1 most and HLA-C fewest, TCR association rates differed between HLA loci in a later analysis. The authors later linked a missense DCLRE1C variant to TCR beta V- and J-gene trimming.

PCR primers comprised 60 Vbeta and 13 Jbeta primers. Method: immunoSEQ multiplex PCR; TCRdb's copy keeps in-frame clones and lacks some. The profile shows around 170,000 clones, 65% to 80% of them singletons. Concerning this clone itself: Its antigen is unidentified.

The CDR3 is 14 residues long. V dropped 0 bases and J dropped 6 bases, with 7 bases sitting between them. CDR1 SGDLS and CDR2 YYNGEE come from the germline V gene. Sequenced: PBMCs. The sequence derives from a woman aged 40 to 50 in good health and CMV-seronegative. The V call is TRBV9, the J call TRBJ1-6; no firm D call. The CDR3, as DNA: TGTGCCAGCAGCGTAGCTGCCGGTAATTCACCCCTCCACTTT. Its translation is CASSVAAGNSPLHF. The complete variable domain, with remaining parts taken from reference TRBV9 and TRBJ1-6, reads DSGVTQTPKHLITATGQRVTLRCSPRSGDLSVYWYQQSLDQGLQFLIQYYNGEERAKGNILERFSAQQFPDLHSELNLSSLELGDSALYFCASSVAAGNSPLHFGNGTRLTVT.